This T cell receptor beta chain was captured by sequencing in a study of monozygotic twins with inflammatory bowel disease. Whole-study results and caveats: No distinction between different T cell subtypes was possible. Repertoire similarity did not differ between concordant and discordant twins, perhaps due to limited power. Immunosuppressive treatments were not uniform, and this may have added variability to patient repertoires.

Comments on this clonotype: Its antigen is unidentified.

TCRdb reworked the 5' RACE reads into one entry per CDR3 protein, no DNA. The sample totals some 170,000 distinct CDR3 sequences. There are 15 residues in the CDR3. This clonotype was obtained from a human donor with ulcerative colitis or Crohn's disease, or a healthy co-twin of an affected twin (not recorded which). The V gene is TRBV12-3 or TRBV12-4, the J gene TRBJ2-5; as DNA is missing, the TRBD1 call by TCRdb cannot be tested. The source material was blood. The CDR3 loop reads CASRIPGQGSETQYF.